These 28 T cell receptor beta chains were sequenced from one sample in a study of neurological immune-mediated disorders. TCRdb fed the 5' RACE reads into MiXCR, producing one record per CDR3 protein. Counted here are more than 30,000 distinct CDR3 sequences, over 3.5% occurring once; the ten biggest clones make up 20% to 25%. Sequenced input: CD4+ T cells from blood. These receptors all come from a woman in her forties in good health.

In this sample, this clonotype turned up many times. This chain links TRBV12-3 or TRBV12-4 with TRBJ2-5; no clear D gene. V gave up 6 bases and J gave up 0 bases, with 14 bases separating them. The CDR3 totals 15 residues. The CDR3 DNA reads TGTGCCAGCAGCCCCTCGAACCAGTACCAAGAGACCCAGTACTTC. Translation gives CASSPSNQYQETQYF.

This clonotype came up many times. The rearrangement links TRBV5-4 to TRBJ1-1; 8 nucleotides agree with TRBD1. The V gene end was trimmed by 4 bases and the J gene end by 0 bases; junction bases not matched to a gene: 11. This CDR3 has 17 residues. CDR1 is SGHNT, CDR2 YYREEE, per germline (reference sequence). CDR3 DNA sequence: TGTGCCAGCAGCGTAGCCCTCTTGGGACAGGTGAACACTGAAGCTTTCTTT. Protein: CASSVALLGQVNTEAFF.

This clonotype was observed at least ten times. V usage is TRBV5-1 and J usage is TRBJ2-2; 9 bases fit TRBD2. The germline V gene encodes CDR1 SGHRS and CDR2 YFSETQ. The CDR3 spans 15 residues. Trimming cost V 4 bases and J 6 bases; bases outside gene matches: 7. The chain's CDR3 is CASSLLAGAPGELFF. CDR3 bases: TGCGCCAGCAGCCTGTTAGCGGGAGCTCCCGGGGAGCTGTTTTTT.

This clonotype was seen repeatedly, ten times or more. The chain couples TRBV5-1 to TRBJ2-3; D is possibly TRBD2 (6 bases). With 5 bases removed from V and 1 base from J, the gap between germline ends came to 14 bases. This CDR3 is 15 amino acids long. Germline CDR1 and CDR2: SGHRS and YFSETQ. CDR3 sequence reads: CASSSGGRGTDTQYF. Here the CDR3 DNA reads TGCGCCAGCAGTAGCGGCGGCAGGGGCACAGATACGCAGTATTTT.

Ten or more counts support this clonotype. The J gene is TRBJ2-1, the V gene TRBV10-3, with a tentative D call TRBD2 (5 bases). Germline V gives CDR1 ENHRY, CDR2 SYGVKD. Trimming stripped 0 bases from V and 0 bases from J, with 9 bases between. There are 16 residues in the CDR3. The CDR3 nucleotides are TGTGCCATCAGTGAGTCGGTCGCGGGCTCCTACAATGAGCAGTTCTTC. It translates to CAISESVAGSYNEQFF.

This clonotype has more than one count but fewer than ten. The V call is TRBV6-5, the J call TRBJ1-4; the match to TRBD1 covers 11 bases. V trimming: 7 bases; J trimming: 2 bases; junction bases outside the gene matches: 6. Germline lookup yields CDR1 MNHEY and CDR2 SVGAGI. This CDR3 is built from 16 residues. CDR3 amino acids: CASKPWTGGTNEKLFF. The CDR3 nucleotides read TGTGCCAGCAAACCCTGGACAGGGGGCACTAATGAAAAACTGTTTTTT.

The chain employs TRBV12-3 or TRBV12-4 and TRBJ2-7; possibly TRBD2 for D (6 bases). V lost 3 bases and J 1 base, leaving 13 bases between the germline ends. This CDR3 has 15 residues. Here the CDR3 reads CASSLRSSGSYEQYF. For the CDR3, the DNA is TGTGCCAGCAGTTTGCGGAGTAGCGGATCCTACGAGCAGTACTTC.

This clonotype was detected many times. The chain has TRBV5-1 and TRBJ2-7; no reliable D call. The V and J ends lost 7 bases and 3 bases respectively, with 17 bases between them. The germline V gene encodes CDR1 SGHRS and CDR2 YFSETQ. The CDR3 has 14 amino acids. DNA of the CDR3: TGCGCCAGCCGGTTGTACCTGCATGGCTACGAGCAGTACTTC. This encodes CASRLYLHGYEQYF. The full variable domain, completed using reference TRBV5-1 and TRBJ2-7, is KAGVTQTPRYLIKTRGQQVTLSCSPISGHRSVSWYQQTPGQGLQFLFEYFSETQRNKGNFPGRFSGRQFSNSRSEMNVSTLELGDSALYLCASRLYLHGYEQYFGPGTRLTVT.

The chain's CDR3 is CASSSGRGLKLTDTQYF. CDR3 nucleotides: TGTGCCAGCAGCTCCGGTCGGGGCCTCAAACTCACAGATACGCAGTATTTT. The V and J genes are TRBV5-4 and TRBJ2-3, with D perhaps being TRBD1 or TRBD2 (5 bases each). The CDR3 runs to 17 residues. Germline V CDR1 and CDR2: SGHNT, YYREEE (reference sequence). V lost 3 bases to trimming and J lost 2 bases, with 19 bases between them.

This clonotype occurred many times. The chain links TRBV7-8 to TRBJ1-1, with 7 bases fitting TRBD1. Germline V gene data show CDR1 as SGHVS and CDR2 as FQNEAQ. The CDR3 extends over 15 amino acids. With 1 base clipped from V and 1 base from J, the junction kept 3 bases outside the gene matches. CDR3 in DNA: TGTGCCAGCAGCTTAGGCGGGACAGCGAACACTGAAGCTTTCTTT. Translated: CASSLGGTANTEAFF.

This clonotype was seen ten or more times. The V gene is TRBV2, the J gene TRBJ1-5; D remains unclear. CDR1 and CDR2 (germline): SNHLY, FYNNEI. This CDR3 spans 13 amino acids. V was trimmed by 4 bases and J by 6 bases, leaving 10 bases between them. The CDR3 loop reads CASSVGEVQPQHF. The CDR3 DNA follows: TGTGCCAGCAGTGTCGGGGAAGTTCAGCCCCAGCATTTT.

This clonotype has ten or more counts. This rearrangement joins TRBV24-1 to TRBJ2-3; 10 nucleotides match TRBD1. The CDR3 is 15 residues long. Trimming at V came to 2 bases and at J to 6 bases, leaving 4 bases not matched to a gene. The germline V gene has CDR1 KGHDR and CDR2 SFDVKD. The CDR3 DNA follows: TGTGCCACCAGTGATTCGGGACAGGGGAAGGATACGCAGTATTTT. It codes for CATSDSGQGKDTQYF.

This clonotype came up many times. The rearrangement links TRBV20-1 to TRBJ2-5; 7 nucleotides line up with TRBD1. This CDR3 region has 14 residues. The V and J ends lost 0 bases and 3 bases, in that order; junction bases with no gene match: 4. In germline, CDR1 is DFQATT, CDR2 SNEGSKA (reference sequence). The CDR3 here is CSARDLGGEETQYF. In nucleotides, the CDR3 is TGCAGTGCTAGAGATCTAGGGGGCGAAGAGACCCAGTACTTC.

Many counts were recorded for this clonotype. The chain carries TRBV20-1 and TRBJ2-5, with D unclear. Germline V CDR1 and CDR2: DFQATT, SNEGSKA (reference sequence). The V and J ends lost 7 bases and 2 bases respectively, with 8 bases between them. This CDR3 region has 11 residues. The CDR3 is CSVRVQETQYF. The CDR3 DNA is TGCAGTGTCCGGGTTCAAGAGACCCAGTACTTC.

The table lists this clonotype with many counts. J is TRBJ1-5 and V is TRBV12-3 or TRBV12-4; TRBD1 is a possible D gene (5 bases). This CDR3 has 13 amino acids. V shed 5 bases and J shed 9 bases, with 14 bases lying between them. Written as DNA, the CDR3 is TGTGCCAGCAGTCGGGACCCGGCTAGGCCCCAGCATTTT. Translating it yields CASSRDPARPQHF.

There are many counts of this clonotype. The rearrangement links TRBV20-1 to TRBJ2-7; D unclear. Trimming removed 0 bases from V and 6 bases from J, with 6 bases in between. The CDR3 is made up of 11 amino acids. The germline V gene has CDR1 DFQATT and CDR2 SNEGSKA (reference sequence). The DNA of the CDR3 is TGCAGTGCTAGAGATCTTGCCGAGCAGTACTTC. This translates into CSARDLAEQYF.

Ten or more counts support this clonotype. The rearrangement joins TRBV20-1 to TRBJ2-7; possibly TRBD2 for D (7 bases). The CDR3 loop spans 13 amino acids. Per germline, CDR1 DFQATT and CDR2 SNEGSKA (reference sequence). V gave up 6 bases and J gave up 5 bases, with 17 bases separating them. The CDR3, as DNA: TGCAGTGCGAAGGGGGGGGTGACAGACGAGCAGTACTTC. Translation: CSAKGGVTDEQYF.

This clonotype was seen repeatedly, ten times or more. The V and J genes are TRBV28 and TRBJ2-1; D is possibly TRBD1 or TRBD2 (5 bases each). The CDR3 length is 16 residues. V was cut by 4 bases and J by 13 bases, with 26 bases left in between. Germline CDR1 is MDHEN and CDR2 is SYDVKM. In DNA, the CDR3 is TGTGCCAGCAGTTCGCCGGGACGCGGGCAGGACCTCCTCCAGTTCTTC. Residues: CASSSPGRGQDLLQFF.

At least ten counts were recorded for this clonotype. The rearrangement links TRBV6-5 to TRBJ1-1, with D unclear. There are 13 residues in the CDR3. With 1 base removed from V and 2 bases from J, the gap between germline ends came to 5 bases. The germline V gene has CDR1 MNHEY and CDR2 SVGAGI. The CDR3 region has the DNA TGTGCCAGCAGTTACTGGGCTAACACTGAAGCTTTCTTT. It translates to CASSYWANTEAFF.

This clonotype came up many times. This chain connects TRBV15 to TRBJ1-1; no reliable D call. With 1 base removed from V and 5 bases from J, the gap between germline ends came to 11 bases. This CDR3 is built from 14 residues. Looked up from germline, CDR1 is LNHNV and CDR2 is YYDKDF (reference sequence). The CDR3 DNA follows: TGTGCCACCAGCAGAGTACTCAGAGGGACTGAAGCTTTCTTT. Amino acids: CATSRVLRGTEAFF.

This clonotype was seen ten or more times. The gene calls are TRBV6-5 and TRBJ2-2, with D uncertain. Trimming removed 1 base from V and 1 base from J, with 7 bases in between. The CDR3 has 15 residues. Germline CDR1 is MNHEY and CDR2 is SVGAGI. CDR3 region: CASSYFPENTGELFF. The CDR3 nucleotides are TGTGCCAGCAGTTACTTCCCTGAGAACACCGGGGAGCTGTTTTTT.

This clonotype was counted at least ten times. The chain has TRBV28 and TRBJ2-6; D possibly corresponds to TRBD1 (6 bases). The CDR3 is 15 residues long. Germline assignment: CDR1 MDHEN and CDR2 SYDVKM. Trimming shortened V by 2 bases and J by 6 bases, and 11 bases separated the two germline ends. This chain's CDR3 is CASSLMGAQANVLTF. The DNA for the CDR3 is TGTGCCAGCAGTTTAATGGGGGCTCAGGCCAACGTCCTGACTTTC.

This clonotype was seen many times. The rearrangement links TRBV5-1 to TRBJ2-1; D not resolved. Trimming shortened V by 0 bases and J by 6 bases, and 7 bases separated the two germline ends. Germline V gene lookup returns CDR1 SGHRS and CDR2 YFSETQ. The CDR3 has 13 amino acids. This CDR3 reads CASSLEDVNEQFF. For the CDR3, the DNA is TGCGCCAGCAGCTTGGAGGACGTCAATGAGCAGTTCTTC.

This clonotype was counted at least ten times. V is TRBV7-2 and J is TRBJ2-1; 16 nucleotides match TRBD2. J was trimmed by 9 bases and V by 0 bases; bases with no gene match: 5. CDR1 and CDR2 from the germline V gene are SGHTA and FQGNSA. This CDR3 has 17 residues. The CDR3, as DNA: TGTGCCAGCAGCTTAGCCGGGACTAGCGGGAGGGCCCTTGAGCAGTTCTTC. It yields the protein CASSLAGTSGRALEQFF.

This clonotype was picked up a small number of times. This rearrangement joins TRBV5-1 to TRBJ1-6, with D possibly being TRBD1 (5 bases). Trimming shortened V by 2 bases and J by 0 bases, and 15 bases separated the two germline ends. Germline CDR1 SGHRS, CDR2 YFSETQ. This CDR3 comprises 18 residues. Here the CDR3 DNA reads TGCGCCAGCAGCTTCCGGGACCCTGGAGGCTCCTATAATTCACCCCTCCACTTT. Its translation: CASSFRDPGGSYNSPLHF.

This clonotype was observed at least ten times. The chain uses TRBV7-2 and TRBJ2-4; possibly TRBD2 for D (6 bases). The CDR3 contains 17 residues. The V end lost 5 bases, the J end lost 0 bases, and 17 bases lay between the germline ends. Per the germline V gene, CDR1 is SGHTA and CDR2 is FQGNSA. CDR3 DNA: TGTGCCAGCAGCCCCCTGACCGGGGGTATAGCCAAAAACATTCAGTACTTC. Translation: CASSPLTGGIAKNIQYF.

This chain uses TRBV27 with TRBJ2-5; 7 nucleotides agree with TRBD1. CDR3 length equals 13 residues. From germline, CDR1 is MNHEY and CDR2 SMNVEV (reference sequence). The V gene end was trimmed by 9 bases and the J gene end by 0 bases; junction bases not matched to a gene: 4. The CDR3 is CASKQGNQETQYF. CDR3 bases: TGTGCCAGTAAACAGGGGAACCAAGAGACCCAGTACTTC.

This clonotype occurred many times. This sequence joins TRBV5-1 and TRBJ2-1; D perhaps matches TRBD2 (5 bases). The V end was cut by 4 bases, the J end by 3 bases, with 11 bases between. Germline V gives CDR1 SGHRS, CDR2 YFSETQ. The CDR3 runs 14 residues. In nucleotides, the CDR3 is TGCGCCAGCAGCCCGGAGGTTCGCTACAATGAGCAGTTCTTC. Its translation is CASSPEVRYNEQFF.